The 29 T cell receptor beta chains below were found in one sample sequenced in a study of blood T cell repertoires in COVID-19. Generated by immunoSEQ multiplex PCR, the TCRdb table keeps only in-frame clones and is missing some. The data hold some 130,000 clones, with more than 75% observed a single time. The sequenced material came from PBMCs or T cells enriched from blood (not recorded which). The receptors come from a woman in her forties or fifties who had recovered from COVID-19.

In this sample, this clone turned up a few times. J is TRBJ1-2 and V is TRBV2, with a possible D match to TRBD1 (6 bases). The CDR3 totals 13 residues. Trimming removed 6 bases at V and 0 bases at J, with 8 bases between. Germline V gene lookup returns CDR1 SNHLY and CDR2 FYNNEI. The CDR3 DNA sequence: TGTGCCAGCAGAGGGGGATCTAACTATGGCTACACCTTC. Protein product: CASRGGSNYGYTF.

This clone was seen repeatedly, ten times or more. The V call is TRBV28, the J call TRBJ1-5; perhaps TRBD1 as D (5 bases). The CDR3 length is 14 residues. The germline V gene has CDR1 MDHEN and CDR2 SYDVKM. V was pared by 8 bases and J by 4 bases, with 15 bases between. CDR3 coding DNA: TGTGCCAGCGGCAGGGTCGGAATGAATCAGCCCCAGCATTTT. It encodes CASGRVGMNQPQHF.

The chain links TRBV27 to TRBJ2-7, with no clear D. Germline CDR1 is MNHEY and CDR2 is SMNVEV (reference sequence). This CDR3 has 15 amino acids. The ends were cut back, 0 bases at V and 0 bases at J, with 9 bases in the middle. CDR3 residues: CASSLSDWSSYEQYF. The CDR3 DNA reads TGTGCCAGCAGTTTATCCGACTGGAGCTCCTACGAGCAGTACTTC.

The V gene is TRBV28, the J gene TRBJ2-4; possibly TRBD1 for D (5 bases). Germline V CDR1 and CDR2: MDHEN, SYDVKM. This CDR3 is built from 14 residues. Trimming left V 8 bases short and J 4 bases short, with 15 bases between. This chain's CDR3 is CASSEGAHKNIQYF. The DNA for the CDR3 is TGTGCCAGCTCGGAAGGGGCGCATAAAAACATTCAGTACTTC.

This rearrangement joins TRBV27 to TRBJ2-2, with 7 positions matching TRBD1. CDR3 size: 18 residues. V shed 4 bases, J shed 1 base, and the junction held 12 bases outside the gene matches. CDR1 and CDR2 from the germline V gene are MNHEY and SMNVEV (reference sequence). CDR3 coding DNA: TGTGCCAGCAGTTCCCAAATTCCCCGACAGGGGAACACCGGGGAGCTGTTTTTT. This codes for CASSSQIPRQGNTGELFF.

A few counts support this clone. The chain carries TRBV18 and TRBJ2-1, with D possibly being TRBD2 (6 bases). The germline V and J ends were trimmed by 2 bases and 5 bases, with 13 bases remaining between them. The CDR3 consists of 15 residues. The germline V gene has CDR1 KGHSH and CDR2 LQKENI. The chain's CDR3 is CASSPRLDGHNEQFF. CDR3 DNA: TGTGCCAGCTCACCAAGACTAGACGGCCACAATGAGCAGTTCTTC.

As to this clone: Distinct nucleotide sequences in the sample also encode this CDR3. V usage is TRBV28 and J usage is TRBJ1-5, with D perhaps TRBD1 (5 bases). Trimming left V 8 bases short and J 7 bases short, with 9 bases between. CDR3 length: 11 amino acids. Germline V lookup: CDR1 MDHEN, CDR2 SYDVKM. The CDR3: CASSGNQPQHF. DNA of the CDR3: TGTGCCAGCTCAGGGAACCAGCCCCAGCATTTT.

This chain joins TRBV28 and TRBJ2-3; D remains unclear. This CDR3 comprises 13 residues. From germline, CDR1 is MDHEN and CDR2 SYDVKM. V was clipped by 6 bases and J by 6 bases, with 13 bases between them. The chain's CDR3 is CASSPGPADTQYF. CDR3 DNA sequence: TGTGCCAGCAGCCCTGGGCCCGCGGATACGCAGTATTTT. Complete variable domain (other parts from reference TRBV28 and TRBJ2-3): DVKVTQSSRYLVKRTGEKVFLECVQDMDHENMFWYRQDPGLGLRLIYFSYDVKMKEKGDIPEGYSVSREKKERFSLILESASTNQTSMYLCASSPGPADTQYFGPGTRLTVL.

J is TRBJ1-4 and V is TRBV24-1; perhaps TRBD1 as D (5 bases). Germline V gene data show CDR1 as KGHDR and CDR2 as SFDVKD. The length of the CDR3 is 14 residues. V was shortened by 1 base and J by 8 bases, with 10 bases between the two germline ends. CDR3 DNA: TGTGCCACCAGTGATTTTTGGGGGGGAGAAAAACTGTTTTTT. The encoded protein is CATSDFWGGEKLFF.

V and J are TRBV11-2 and TRBJ2-5; TRBD2 aligns across 8 bases. V shed 5 bases and J 3 bases; nucleotides not matched to a gene: 5. CDR3 length: 14 residues. CDR1 SGHAT and CDR2 FQNNGV come from the germline V gene. The CDR3 sequence is CASSLGGAKETQYF. The CDR3 nucleotides are TGTGCCAGCAGCCTCGGGGGGGCCAAAGAGACCCAGTACTTC.

The V and J genes are TRBV18 and TRBJ1-2; the match to TRBD1 covers 7 bases. Germline CDR1 KGHSH, CDR2 LQKENI. V was clipped by 3 bases and J by 4 bases; unmatched bases: 5. The CDR3 runs to 14 residues. In nucleotides, the CDR3 is TGTGCCAGCTCACCGGGTCGGGACAGCTATGGCTACACCTTC. Protein: CASSPGRDSYGYTF.

V usage is TRBV6-5 and J usage is TRBJ1-6, with TRBD1 matching over 7 bases. J lost 6 bases, V lost 6 bases, and 5 bases had no gene match. Looked up from germline, CDR1 is MNHEY and CDR2 is SVGAGI. The CDR3 consists of 14 residues. CDR3 nucleotide sequence: TGTGCCAGCAGCGCCGACAGGGCTAATTCACCCCTCCACTTT. Translated: CASSADRANSPLHF.

V usage is TRBV13 and J usage is TRBJ2-5, with D perhaps TRBD2 (6 bases). CDR1 is PRHDT and CDR2 is FYEKMQ in the germline V gene (reference sequence). The CDR3 contains 15 residues. Trimming cost V 5 bases and J 3 bases, with 16 bases left between them. CDR3 amino acids: CASSPARGLKETQYF. The CDR3 nucleotides read TGTGCCAGCAGCCCCGCCCGGGGGTTAAAAGAGACCCAGTACTTC. Full variable domain (rest looked up from reference TRBV13 and TRBJ2-5): AAGVIQSPRHLIKEKRETATLKCYPIPRHDTVYWYQQGPGQDPQFLISFYEKMQSDKGSIPDRFSAQQFSDYHSELNMSSLELGDSALYFCASSPARGLKETQYFGPGTRLLVL.

V is TRBV3-1 (or the pseudogene TRBV3-2) and J is TRBJ2-5; 10 nucleotides line up with TRBD2. The CDR3 consists of 18 residues. Germline trimming cut 1 base from V and 2 bases from J; bases unmatched to any gene: 10. Germline values: CDR1 LGHDT, CDR2 YNNKEL (reference sequence). This chain's CDR3 is CASSQGGLAAWGQETQYF. CDR3 bases: TGTGCCAGCAGCCAAGGCGGACTAGCGGCCTGGGGGCAAGAGACCCAGTACTTC.

The rearrangement uses TRBV7-6 and TRBJ2-2; 14 bases map to TRBD2. V dropped 9 bases and J dropped 0; count of bases not matched to a gene: 6. This CDR3 has 17 amino acids. Germline CDR1 is SGHVS and CDR2 is FNYEAQ. The chain's CDR3 is CASRGLAGGTNTGELFF. The CDR3 DNA reads TGTGCCAGTAGAGGACTAGCGGGGGGTACGAACACCGGGGAGCTGTTTTTT. Full variable domain (remainder filled in from reference TRBV7-6 and TRBJ2-2): GAGVSQSPRYKVTKRGQDVALRCDPISGHVSLYWYRQALGQGPEFLTYFNYEAQQDKSGLPNDRFSAERPEGSISTLTIQRTEQRDSAMYRCASRGLAGGTNTGELFFGEGSRLTVL.

This clone occurred once. The rearrangement links TRBV14 to TRBJ2-2; 8 positions match TRBD2. The CDR3 totals 16 residues. Germline lookup yields CDR1 SGHDN and CDR2 FVKESK. Trimming cost V 1 base and J 6 bases; bases outside gene matches: 7. The CDR3 DNA sequence: TGTGCCAGCAGCCAAGTCGGGGGGGTCTCTGCCGGGGAGCTGTTTTTT. Its protein is CASSQVGGVSAGELFF.

The chain is built from TRBV28 and TRBJ1-4; 9 bases map to TRBD1. CDR3 length: 14 amino acids. With V trimmed by 5 bases and J by 7 bases, 5 bases remained unmatched. Germline V gene sequence: CDR1 MDHEN, CDR2 SYDVKM. DNA for the CDR3: TGTGCCAGCAGTCAGGGACAGGGCGGTGAAAAACTGTTTTTT. Translation: CASSQGQGGEKLFF.

This chain connects TRBV7-9 to TRBJ2-3, with D possibly being TRBD1 (5 bases). Germline V gives CDR1 SEHNR, CDR2 FQNEAQ (reference sequence). The CDR3 runs to 15 residues. V dropped 1 base and J dropped 1 base, with 9 bases sitting between them. CDR3: CASSLGTSGTDTQYF. As DNA, the CDR3 is TGTGCCAGCAGCTTAGGGACATCAGGCACAGATACGCAGTATTTT.

J is TRBJ2-1 and V is TRBV15; 8 bases line up with TRBD2. The ends lost 5 bases at V and 10 bases at J; junction bases unmatched: 1. This CDR3 region has 11 residues. The germline V gene has CDR1 LNHNV and CDR2 YYDKDF (reference sequence). As DNA, the CDR3 is TGTGCCACCAGCCCTAGCGGGGAGCAGTTCTTC. It is translated as CATSPSGEQFF. The variable domain in full, completed from reference TRBV15 and TRBJ2-1, reads DAMVIQNPRYQVTQFGKPVTLSCSQTLNHNVMYWYQQKSSQAPKLLFHYYDKDFNNEADTPDNFQSRRPNTSFCFLDIRSPGLGDTAMYLCATSPSGEQFFGPGTRLTVL.

This clone was observed many times. The genes are TRBV13 and TRBJ1-5; TRBD1 agrees at 8 bases. Germline assignment: CDR1 PRHDT and CDR2 FYEKMQ (reference sequence). V dropped 5 bases and J dropped 1; count of bases not matched to a gene: 16. The CDR3 runs 19 residues. The CDR3 loop reads CASSPYSRTGSGSNQPQHF. The CDR3 DNA sequence: TGTGCCAGCAGCCCCTATTCCCGGACAGGGTCCGGAAGCAATCAGCCCCAGCATTTT.

This clone came up a few times. This chain uses TRBV10-3 with TRBJ2-3; the match to TRBD2 covers 10 bases. V trimming: 0 bases; J trimming: 5 bases; junction bases outside the gene matches: 5. The CDR3 spans 16 residues. In germline, CDR1 is ENHRY, CDR2 SYGVKD. CDR3 sequence (DNA): TGTGCCATCAGTGAGTCAAGTCTAGCGGGGGAAGATACGCAGTATTTT. Encoded protein: CAISESSLAGEDTQYF.

V and J are TRBV9 and TRBJ1-1, with a possible D match to TRBD1 (5 bases). Germline V gene lookup returns CDR1 SGDLS and CDR2 YYNGEE. The V and J ends lost 4 bases and 4 bases respectively, with 17 bases between them. The CDR3 runs 15 residues. CDR3 nucleotide sequence: TGTGCCAGCAGCCCTCGGACACGGGGAGGCACTGAAGCTTTCTTT. This codes for CASSPRTRGGTEAFF.

The V gene is TRBV7-2, the J gene TRBJ1-6; no clear D gene. This CDR3 is built from 17 residues. CDR1 is SGHTA, CDR2 FQGNSA, per germline. The ends were cut back, 4 bases at V and 1 base at J, with 14 bases in the middle. CDR3 sequence (DNA): TGTGCCAGCAGCTCCTATCCGAGGGCATCCTATAATTCACCCCTCCACTTT. Translation gives CASSSYPRASYNSPLHF.

The chain combines TRBV11-3 with TRBJ2-7, with 10 bases that match TRBD2. CDR1 and CDR2 (germline): SGHNT, YENEEA. The CDR3 runs 14 residues. Losses at the gene ends were 4 bases for V and 0 bases for J; bases not matched to a gene: 0. The CDR3 DNA is TGTGCCAGCAGCTGGACTAGCGGCTCCTACGAGCAGTACGTC. Translated, it gives CASSWTSGSYEQYV.

This clone has just one count. The gene calls are TRBV29-1 and TRBJ2-2, with D possibly TRBD2 on 7 matching bases. Trimming took off 2 bases at V and 2 bases at J, with 9 bases between the two ends. This CDR3 is built from 14 residues. Per germline, CDR1 SQVTM and CDR2 ANQGSEA. The CDR3 nucleotides are TGCAGCGTTGAACGGGGGGCCAACACCGGGGAGCTGTTTTTT. Its protein product is CSVERGANTGELFF.

V usage is TRBV18 and J usage is TRBJ1-4, with D possibly TRBD1 on 5 matching bases. The germline V and J ends were trimmed by 2 bases and 3 bases, with 7 bases remaining between them. Germline loops: CDR1 KGHSH, CDR2 LQKENI. The CDR3 length is 14 residues. The CDR3 loop reads CASSPGAANEKLFF. For the CDR3, the DNA is TGTGCCAGCTCACCAGGGGCGGCTAATGAAAAACTGTTTTTT.

This chain's CDR3 is CASSGPPGGETQYF. DNA for the CDR3: TGTGCCAGCAGTGGGCCGCCGGGGGGAGAGACCCAGTACTTC. This chain links TRBV2 with TRBJ2-5; 7 bases fit TRBD2. The CDR3 loop spans 14 amino acids. Germline assignment: CDR1 SNHLY and CDR2 FYNNEI. J gave up 4 bases and V 4 bases, and 6 bases lay outside the gene matches.

The chain uses TRBV5-1 and TRBJ2-1, with a tentative D call TRBD1 (6 bases). From germline, CDR1 is SGHRS and CDR2 YFSETQ. Trimming removed 3 bases from V and 3 bases from J, with 16 bases in between. CDR3 length: 16 residues. This CDR3 reads CASSYTPGHGYNEQFF. CDR3 bases: TGCGCCAGCAGCTACACTCCGGGACACGGCTACAATGAGCAGTTCTTC.

The chain uses TRBV29-1 and TRBJ2-5; 7 bases are a match to TRBD1. Germline CDR1 is SQVTM and CDR2 is ANQGSEA. V shed 7 bases, J shed 4 bases, and the junction held 6 bases outside the gene matches. CDR3 size: 12 residues. The CDR3 spells CSGETGSETQYF. CDR3 nucleotides: TGCAGCGGGGAGACAGGGTCAGAGACCCAGTACTTC.